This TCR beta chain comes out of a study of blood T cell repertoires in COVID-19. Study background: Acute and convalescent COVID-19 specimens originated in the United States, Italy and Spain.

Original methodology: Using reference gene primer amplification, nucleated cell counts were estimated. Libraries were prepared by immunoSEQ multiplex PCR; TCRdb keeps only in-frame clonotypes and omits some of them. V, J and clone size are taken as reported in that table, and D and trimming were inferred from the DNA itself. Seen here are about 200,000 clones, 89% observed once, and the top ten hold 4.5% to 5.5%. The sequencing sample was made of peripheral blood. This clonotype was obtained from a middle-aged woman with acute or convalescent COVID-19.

The CDR3 DNA sequence: TGCGCCAGCAGCCAGGCACTGCGAGGTTACGAGCAGTACGTC. This translates into CASSQALRGYEQYV. The rearrangement joins TRBV4-1 to TRBJ2-7; D call uncertain. In germline, CDR1 is MGHRA, CDR2 YSYEKL. Trimming left V 3 bases short and J 4 bases short, with 13 bases between. The CDR3 runs to 14 residues.